These 8 T cell receptor beta chains originate from one sample sequenced in a study of blood T cell repertoires in COVID-19 (dated by TCRdb to the early 2020s). Preparation of the library involved the immunoSEQ multiplex PCR assay. In TCRdb, the immuneACCESS table is reduced to in-frame sequences with V and J assigned. These tables do not hold every clone; where another copy was compared, an unresolved V gene accounts for under half, and the others remain unexplained. The sample profile shows hundreds of thousands of clones; around 85% of them were found once. Jointly, the top ten make up roughly 2.2% of the sample. The sample taken for sequencing was peripheral blood. These receptors originate from a woman in her forties or fifties with acute or convalescent COVID-19.

The gene calls are TRBV7-8 and TRBJ1-1; 9 bases fit TRBD1. Losses at the gene ends were 3 bases for V and 8 bases for J; bases not matched to a gene: 4. Germline CDR1 and CDR2: SGHVS and FQNEAQ. CDR3 length equals 13 residues. CDR3 amino acids: CASSFSDRGEAFF. The CDR3 nucleotides read TGTGCCAGCAGCTTCTCGGACAGGGGAGAAGCTTTCTTT. The full variable domain, its missing parts supplied by reference TRBV7-8 and TRBJ1-1, is GAGVSQSPRYKVAKRGQDVALRCDPISGHVSLFWYQQALGQGPEFLTYFQNEAQLDKSGLPSDRFFAERPEGSVSTLKIQRTQQEDSAVYLCASSFSDRGEAFFGQGTRLTVV.

This clone was seen once. V gene TRBV3-1 (or the pseudogene TRBV3-2) combines with J gene TRBJ2-3; 7 nucleotides line up with TRBD1. V lost 5 bases to trimming and J lost 3 bases; unmatched junction nucleotides: 8. The CDR3 totals 15 residues. CDR1 LGHDT and CDR2 YNNKEL come from the germline V gene (reference sequence). The CDR3 reads CASSTRQGTTDTQYF. The CDR3 DNA follows: TGTGCCAGCAGCACCCGACAGGGAACGACAGATACGCAGTATTTT.

The genes are TRBV19 and TRBJ1-1; D possibly corresponds to TRBD1 (6 bases). V lost 7 bases and J lost 4, with 19 bases in between. The CDR3 is 15 amino acids. The germline gives CDR1 LNHDA, CDR2 SQIVND (reference sequence). The CDR3 DNA sequence: TGTGCCAGTAACTCCTGGGACACGGCGGCCACTGAAGCTTTCTTT. Translating gives CASNSWDTAATEAFF.

The chain employs TRBV7-2 and TRBJ1-5; TRBD1 aligns across 8 bases. Trimming removed 2 bases from V and 7 bases from J; junction bases left unmatched: 10. The CDR3 loop spans 16 amino acids. Germline CDR1 and CDR2: SGHTA and FQGNSA. The CDR3 loop reads CASSLSLGAGGQPQHF. The CDR3 DNA sequence: TGTGCCAGCAGCTTATCCCTCGGAGCAGGGGGCCAGCCCCAGCATTTT.

About this clone: An end of the junction does not agree with germline; a read error may underlie this. The V gene is TRBV4-1, the J gene TRBJ2-5, with 8 bases aligning to TRBD1. This CDR3 spans 14 amino acids. Germline V gene sequence: CDR1 MGHRA, CDR2 YSYEKL. The CDR3 loop is CASSQRTGQGTQYF. In DNA form, the CDR3 reads TGCGCCAGCAGCCAAAGGACAGGGCAAGGGACCCAGTACTTC.

The chain links TRBV28 to TRBJ1-2, with a weak D call TRBD1 (5 bases). The CDR3 is 13 amino acids. The germline V gene has CDR1 MDHEN and CDR2 SYDVKM. Trimming took off 6 bases at V and 6 bases at J, with 14 bases between the two ends. In DNA form, the CDR3 reads TGTGCCAGCAGGCCCCCAGGGTCGCATGGCTACACCTTC. It specifies CASRPPGSHGYTF.

V and J are TRBV5-4 and TRBJ2-7; the D gene is possibly TRBD2 (5 bases). This CDR3 spans 15 amino acids. The ends were cut back, 4 bases at V and 5 bases at J, with 19 bases in the middle. CDR1 is SGHNT and CDR2 is YYREEE in the germline V gene (reference sequence). The CDR3 region is CASSPAYGEGHEQYF. The CDR3 DNA reads TGTGCCAGCAGCCCCGCCTACGGGGAAGGACACGAGCAGTACTTC.

The chain links TRBV5-8 to TRBJ1-1, with TRBD1 identical over 7 bases. This CDR3 comprises 15 residues. V trimming: 4 bases; J trimming: 1 base; junction bases outside the gene matches: 7. Per germline, CDR1 SGHTS and CDR2 YDEGEE. The CDR3 region is CASSPRQGKNTEAFF. In DNA form, the CDR3 reads TGTGCCAGCAGCCCACGACAGGGAAAGAACACTGAAGCTTTCTTT.